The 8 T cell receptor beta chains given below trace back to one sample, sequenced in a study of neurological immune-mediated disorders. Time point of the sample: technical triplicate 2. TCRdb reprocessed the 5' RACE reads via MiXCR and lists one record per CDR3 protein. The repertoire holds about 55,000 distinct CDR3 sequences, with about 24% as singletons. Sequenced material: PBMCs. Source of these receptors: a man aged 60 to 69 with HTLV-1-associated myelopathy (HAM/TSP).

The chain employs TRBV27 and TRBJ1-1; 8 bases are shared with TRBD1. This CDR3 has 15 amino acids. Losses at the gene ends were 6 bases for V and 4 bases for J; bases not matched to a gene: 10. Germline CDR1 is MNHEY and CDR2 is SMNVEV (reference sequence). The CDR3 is CASRMDRVGGTEAFF. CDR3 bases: TGTGCCAGCAGGATGGACAGGGTGGGGGGCACTGAAGCTTTCTTT.

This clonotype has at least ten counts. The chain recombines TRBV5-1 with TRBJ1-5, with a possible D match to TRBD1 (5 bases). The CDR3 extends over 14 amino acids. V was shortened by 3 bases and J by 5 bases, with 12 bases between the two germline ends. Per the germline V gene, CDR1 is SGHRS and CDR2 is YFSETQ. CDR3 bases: TGCGCCAGCAGCTCGCGGGGGGGTGATCAGCCCCAGCATTTT. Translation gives CASSSRGGDQPQHF.

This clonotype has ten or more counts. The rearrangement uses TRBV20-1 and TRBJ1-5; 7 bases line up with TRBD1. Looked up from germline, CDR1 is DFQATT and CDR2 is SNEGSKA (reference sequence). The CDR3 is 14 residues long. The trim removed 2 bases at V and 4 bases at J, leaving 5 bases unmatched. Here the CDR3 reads CSARTQGRNQPQHF. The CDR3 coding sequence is TGCAGTGCTAGAACACAGGGGAGGAATCAGCCCCAGCATTTT.

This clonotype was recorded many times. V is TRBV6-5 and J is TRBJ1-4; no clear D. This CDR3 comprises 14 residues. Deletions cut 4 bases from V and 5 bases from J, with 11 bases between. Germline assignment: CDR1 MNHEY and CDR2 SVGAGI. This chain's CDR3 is CASSSPPRNEKLFF. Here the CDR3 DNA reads TGTGCCAGCAGTTCCCCTCCCAGGAATGAAAAACTGTTTTTT.

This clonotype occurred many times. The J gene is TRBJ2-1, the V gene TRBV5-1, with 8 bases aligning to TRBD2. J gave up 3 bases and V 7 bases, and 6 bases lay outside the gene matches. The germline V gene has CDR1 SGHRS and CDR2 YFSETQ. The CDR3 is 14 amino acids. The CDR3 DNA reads TGCGCCAGCCGCACTAGCGGAGGCTACAATGAGCAGTTCTTC. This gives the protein CASRTSGGYNEQFF.

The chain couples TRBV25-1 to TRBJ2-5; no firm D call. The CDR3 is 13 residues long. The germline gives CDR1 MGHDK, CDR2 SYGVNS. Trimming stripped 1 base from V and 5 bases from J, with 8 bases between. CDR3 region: CASSESVVETQYF. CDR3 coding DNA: TGTGCCAGCAGTGAATCCGTTGTTGAGACCCAGTACTTC.

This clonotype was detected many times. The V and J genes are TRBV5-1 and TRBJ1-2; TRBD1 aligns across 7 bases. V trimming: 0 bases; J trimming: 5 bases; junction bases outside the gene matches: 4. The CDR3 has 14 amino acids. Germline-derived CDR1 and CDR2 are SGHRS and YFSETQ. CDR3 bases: TGCGCCAGCAGCTTGGCCGAGACAGGGTATGGCTACACCTTC. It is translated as CASSLAETGYGYTF.

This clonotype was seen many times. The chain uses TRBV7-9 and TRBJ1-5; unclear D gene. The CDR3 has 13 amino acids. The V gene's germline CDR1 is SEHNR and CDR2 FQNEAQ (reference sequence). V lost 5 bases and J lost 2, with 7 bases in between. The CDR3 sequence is CASSPAGNQPQHF. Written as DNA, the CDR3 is TGTGCCAGCAGCCCTGCGGGCAATCAGCCCCAGCATTTT.